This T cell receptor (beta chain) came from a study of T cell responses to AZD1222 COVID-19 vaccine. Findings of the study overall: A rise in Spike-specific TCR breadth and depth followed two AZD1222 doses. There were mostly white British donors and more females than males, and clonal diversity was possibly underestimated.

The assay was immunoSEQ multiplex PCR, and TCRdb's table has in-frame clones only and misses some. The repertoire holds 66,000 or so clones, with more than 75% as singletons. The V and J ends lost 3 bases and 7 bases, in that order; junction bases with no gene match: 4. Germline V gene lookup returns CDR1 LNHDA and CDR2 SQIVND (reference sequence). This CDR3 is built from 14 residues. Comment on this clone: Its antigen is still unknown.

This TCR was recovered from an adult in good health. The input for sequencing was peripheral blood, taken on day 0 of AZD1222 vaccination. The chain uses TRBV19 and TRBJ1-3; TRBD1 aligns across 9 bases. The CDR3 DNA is TGTGCCAGTAGTATCGGACAGGGGAGGAACACCATATATTTT. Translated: CASSIGQGRNTIYF.